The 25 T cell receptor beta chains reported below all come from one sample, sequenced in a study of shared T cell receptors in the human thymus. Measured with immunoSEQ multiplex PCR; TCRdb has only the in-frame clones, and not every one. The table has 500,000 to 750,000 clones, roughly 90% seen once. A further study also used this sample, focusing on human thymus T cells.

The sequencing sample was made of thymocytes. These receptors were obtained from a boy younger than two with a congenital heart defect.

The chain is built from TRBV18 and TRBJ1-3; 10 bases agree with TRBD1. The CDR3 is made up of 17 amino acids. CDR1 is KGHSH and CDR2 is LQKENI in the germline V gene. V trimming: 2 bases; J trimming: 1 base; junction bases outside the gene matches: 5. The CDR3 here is CASSPGDRGPSGNTIYF. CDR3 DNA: TGTGCCAGCTCACCAGGGGACAGGGGTCCTTCTGGAAACACCATATATTTT.

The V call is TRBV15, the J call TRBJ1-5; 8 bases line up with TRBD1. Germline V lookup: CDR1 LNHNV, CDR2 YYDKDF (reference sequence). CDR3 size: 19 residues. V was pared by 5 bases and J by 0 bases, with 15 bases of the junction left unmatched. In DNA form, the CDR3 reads TGTGCCACCAGCGGCTACCCCGGGACAGGAAGGTTTAGCAATCAGCCCCAGCATTTT. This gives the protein CATSGYPGTGRFSNQPQHF.

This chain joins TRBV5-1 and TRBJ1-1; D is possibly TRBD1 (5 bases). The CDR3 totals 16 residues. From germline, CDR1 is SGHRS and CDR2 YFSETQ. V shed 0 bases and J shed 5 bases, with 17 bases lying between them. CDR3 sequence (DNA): TGCGCCAGCAGCTTGGAGTGGGGCCGCTCCCGGACTGAAGCTTTCTTT. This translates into CASSLEWGRSRTEAFF.

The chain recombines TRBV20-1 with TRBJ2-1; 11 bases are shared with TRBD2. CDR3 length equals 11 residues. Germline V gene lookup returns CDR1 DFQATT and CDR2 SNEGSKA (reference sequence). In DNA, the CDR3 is TGCGGGACTAGCGGACACAATGAGCAGTTCTTC. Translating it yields CGTSGHNEQFF.

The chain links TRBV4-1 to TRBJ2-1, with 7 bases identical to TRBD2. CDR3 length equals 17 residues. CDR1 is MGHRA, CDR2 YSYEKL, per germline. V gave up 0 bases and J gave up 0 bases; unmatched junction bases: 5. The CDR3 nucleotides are TGCGCCAGCAGCCAAGATCAGAAGCGGGGCTCCTACAATGAGCAGTTCTTC. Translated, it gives CASSQDQKRGSYNEQFF.

The CDR3 DNA reads TGTGCCTGGAGGAGTGTGGGCCGACAGGGGGCTAGAGATACGCAGTATTTT. Residues: CAWRSVGRQGARDTQYF. The chain joins TRBV30 to TRBJ2-3; 10 bases are a match to TRBD1. CDR1 is GTSNPN and CDR2 is SVGIG in the germline V gene (reference sequence). The CDR3 totals 17 residues. V shed 3 bases, J shed 5 bases, and the junction held 14 bases outside the gene matches.

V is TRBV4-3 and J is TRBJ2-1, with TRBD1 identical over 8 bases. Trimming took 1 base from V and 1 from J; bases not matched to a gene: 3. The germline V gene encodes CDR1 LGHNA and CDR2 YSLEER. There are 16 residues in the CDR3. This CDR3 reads CASSQAGTGSYNEQFF. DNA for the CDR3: TGCGCCAGCAGCCAAGCCGGGACAGGATCCTACAATGAGCAGTTCTTC.

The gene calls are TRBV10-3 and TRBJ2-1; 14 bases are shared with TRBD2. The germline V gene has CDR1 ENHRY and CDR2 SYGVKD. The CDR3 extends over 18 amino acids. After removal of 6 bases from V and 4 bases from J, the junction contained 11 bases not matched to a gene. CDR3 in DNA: TGTGCCATCAGGGGGAGACAGACTAGCGGGAGGGGATACAATGAGCAGTTCTTC. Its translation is CAIRGRQTSGRGYNEQFF.

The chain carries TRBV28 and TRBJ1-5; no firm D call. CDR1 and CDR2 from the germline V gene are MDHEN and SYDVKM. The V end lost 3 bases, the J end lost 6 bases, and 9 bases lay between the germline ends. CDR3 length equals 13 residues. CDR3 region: CASSLCGGQPQHF. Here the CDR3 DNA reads TGTGCCAGCAGTTTGTGTGGCGGTCAGCCCCAGCATTTT. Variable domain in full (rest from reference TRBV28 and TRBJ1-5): DVKVTQSSRYLVKRTGEKVFLECVQDMDHENMFWYRQDPGLGLRLIYFSYDVKMKEKGDIPEGYSVSREKKERFSLILESASTNQTSMYLCASSLCGGQPQHFGDGTRLSIL.

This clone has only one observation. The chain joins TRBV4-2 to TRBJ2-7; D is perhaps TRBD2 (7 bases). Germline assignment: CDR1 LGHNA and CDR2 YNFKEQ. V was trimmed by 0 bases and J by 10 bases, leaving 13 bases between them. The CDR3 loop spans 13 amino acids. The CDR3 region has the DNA TGTGCCAGCAGCCAAGATGGGGGGGGACATCAGTACTTC. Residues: CASSQDGGGHQYF.

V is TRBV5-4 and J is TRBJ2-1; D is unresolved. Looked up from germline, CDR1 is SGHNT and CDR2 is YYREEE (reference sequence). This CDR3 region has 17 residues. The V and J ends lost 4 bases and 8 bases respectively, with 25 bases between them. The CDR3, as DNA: TGTGCCAGCAGCAAAAAGCAGCGTCGAAGGTCGGTGGATGAGCAGTTCTTC. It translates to CASSKKQRRRSVDEQFF.

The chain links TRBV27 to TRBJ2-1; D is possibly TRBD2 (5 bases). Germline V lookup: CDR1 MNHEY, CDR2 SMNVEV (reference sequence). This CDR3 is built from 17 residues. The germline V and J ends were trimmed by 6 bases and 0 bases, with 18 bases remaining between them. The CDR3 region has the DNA TGTGCCAGCAGACAACCACCGGACTTGCACTCCTACAATGAGCAGTTCTTC. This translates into CASRQPPDLHSYNEQFF.

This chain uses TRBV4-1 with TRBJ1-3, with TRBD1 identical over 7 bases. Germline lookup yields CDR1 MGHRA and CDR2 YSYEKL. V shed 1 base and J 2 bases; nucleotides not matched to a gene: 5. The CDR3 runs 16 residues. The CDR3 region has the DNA TGCGCCAGCAGCCAAGTTCCCAGGGGGACTGGAAACACCATATATTTT. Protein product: CASSQVPRGTGNTIYF.

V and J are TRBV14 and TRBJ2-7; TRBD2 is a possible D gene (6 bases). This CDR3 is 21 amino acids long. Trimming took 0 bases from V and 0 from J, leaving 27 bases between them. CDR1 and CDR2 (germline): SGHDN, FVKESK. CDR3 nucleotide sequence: TGTGCCAGCAGCCAAGACAAAGGGGAACTAGCAGATCGTACTAGCTCCTACGAGCAGTACTTC. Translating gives CASSQDKGELADRTSSYEQYF. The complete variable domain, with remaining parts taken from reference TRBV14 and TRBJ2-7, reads EAGVTQFPSHSVIEKGQTVTLRCDPISGHDNLYWYRRVMGKEIKFLLHFVKESKQDESGMPNNRFLAERTGGTYSTLKVQPAELEDSGVYFCASSQDKGELADRTSSYEQYFGPGTRLTVT.

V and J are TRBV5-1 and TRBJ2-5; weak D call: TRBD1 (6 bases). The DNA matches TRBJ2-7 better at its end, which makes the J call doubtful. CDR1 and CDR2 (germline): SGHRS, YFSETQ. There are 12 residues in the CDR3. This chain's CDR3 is CASSSRGSEQYF. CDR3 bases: TGCGCCAGCAGCTCCAGGGGCTCCGAGCAGTACTTC.

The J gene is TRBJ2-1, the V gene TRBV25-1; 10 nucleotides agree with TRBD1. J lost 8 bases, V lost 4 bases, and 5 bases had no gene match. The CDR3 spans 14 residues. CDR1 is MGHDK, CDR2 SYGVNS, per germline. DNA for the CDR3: TGTGCCAGCAGTGCTCGACAGGGGGCCGATGAGCAGTTCTTC. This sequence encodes CASSARQGADEQFF. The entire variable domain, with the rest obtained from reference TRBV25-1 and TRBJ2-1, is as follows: EADIYQTPRYLVIGTGKKITLECSQTMGHDKMYWYQQDPGMELHLIHYSYGVNSTEKGDLSSESTVSRIRTEHFPLTLESARPSHTSQYLCASSARQGADEQFFGPGTRLTVL.

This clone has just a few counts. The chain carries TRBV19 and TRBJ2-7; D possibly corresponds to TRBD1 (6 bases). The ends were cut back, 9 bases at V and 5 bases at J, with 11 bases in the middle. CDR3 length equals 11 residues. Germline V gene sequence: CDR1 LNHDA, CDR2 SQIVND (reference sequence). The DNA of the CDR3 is TGTGCCAGCCGCTGGGGGCACGAGCAGTACTTC. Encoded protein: CASRWGHEQYF.

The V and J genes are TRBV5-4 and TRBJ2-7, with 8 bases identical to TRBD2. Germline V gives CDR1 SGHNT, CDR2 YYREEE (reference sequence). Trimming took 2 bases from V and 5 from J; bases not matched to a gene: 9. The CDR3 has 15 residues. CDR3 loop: CASSFFSGKLHEQYF. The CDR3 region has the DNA TGTGCCAGCAGCTTTTTTAGCGGGAAGCTCCACGAGCAGTACTTC.

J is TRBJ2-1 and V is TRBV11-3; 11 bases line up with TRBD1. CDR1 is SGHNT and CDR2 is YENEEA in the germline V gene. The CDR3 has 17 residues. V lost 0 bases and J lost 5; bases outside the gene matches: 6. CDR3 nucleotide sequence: TGTGCCAGCAGCTTAGATGGGCCGGGACAGGGGGACAATGAGCAGTTCTTC. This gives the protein CASSLDGPGQGDNEQFF.

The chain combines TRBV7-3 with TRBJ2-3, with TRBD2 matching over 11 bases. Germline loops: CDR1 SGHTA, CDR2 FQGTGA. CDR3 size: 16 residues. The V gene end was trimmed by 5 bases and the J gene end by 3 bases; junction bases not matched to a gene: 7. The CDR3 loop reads CASSPKASGRTDTQYF. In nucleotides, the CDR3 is TGTGCCAGCAGCCCAAAGGCTAGCGGGAGGACAGATACGCAGTATTTT.

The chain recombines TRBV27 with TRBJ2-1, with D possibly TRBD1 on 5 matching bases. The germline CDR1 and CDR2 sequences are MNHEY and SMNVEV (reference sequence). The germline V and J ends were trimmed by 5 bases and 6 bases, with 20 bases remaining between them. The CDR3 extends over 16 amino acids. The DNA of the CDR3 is TGTGCCAGCAGTCGATTTTTTTGGGGCGCTTGCAATGAGCAGTTCTTC. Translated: CASSRFFWGACNEQFF.

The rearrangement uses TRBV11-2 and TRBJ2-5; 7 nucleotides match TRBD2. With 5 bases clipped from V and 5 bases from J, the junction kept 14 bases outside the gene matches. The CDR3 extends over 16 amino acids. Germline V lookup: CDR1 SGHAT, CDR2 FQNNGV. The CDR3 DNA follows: TGTGCCAGCAGCCCCTCAGGGAGGGTGGCTTGGGAGACCCAGTACTTC. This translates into CASSPSGRVAWETQYF.

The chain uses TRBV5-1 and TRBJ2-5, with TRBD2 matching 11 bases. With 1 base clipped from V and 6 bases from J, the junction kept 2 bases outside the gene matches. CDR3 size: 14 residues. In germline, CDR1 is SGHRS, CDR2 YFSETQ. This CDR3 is CASSLTSGSKTQYF. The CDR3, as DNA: TGCGCCAGCAGCTTGACTAGCGGGAGTAAGACCCAGTACTTC. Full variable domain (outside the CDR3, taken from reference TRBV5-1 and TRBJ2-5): KAGVTQTPRYLIKTRGQQVTLSCSPISGHRSVSWYQQTPGQGLQFLFEYFSETQRNKGNFPGRFSGRQFSNSRSEMNVSTLELGDSALYLCASSLTSGSKTQYFGPGTRLLVL.

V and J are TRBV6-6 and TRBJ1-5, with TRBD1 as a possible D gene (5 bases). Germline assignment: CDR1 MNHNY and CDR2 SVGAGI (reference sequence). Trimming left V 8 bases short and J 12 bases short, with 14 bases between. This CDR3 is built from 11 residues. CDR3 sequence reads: CASGGWGFQHF. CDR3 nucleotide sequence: TGTGCCAGCGGGGGGTGGGGATTCCAGCATTTT.

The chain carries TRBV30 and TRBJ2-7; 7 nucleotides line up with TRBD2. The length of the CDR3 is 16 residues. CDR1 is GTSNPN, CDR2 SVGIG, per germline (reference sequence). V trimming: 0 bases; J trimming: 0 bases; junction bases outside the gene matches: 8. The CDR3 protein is CAWSVLAVESSYEQYF. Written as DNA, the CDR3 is TGTGCCTGGAGTGTCCTAGCGGTAGAGAGCTCCTACGAGCAGTACTTC.